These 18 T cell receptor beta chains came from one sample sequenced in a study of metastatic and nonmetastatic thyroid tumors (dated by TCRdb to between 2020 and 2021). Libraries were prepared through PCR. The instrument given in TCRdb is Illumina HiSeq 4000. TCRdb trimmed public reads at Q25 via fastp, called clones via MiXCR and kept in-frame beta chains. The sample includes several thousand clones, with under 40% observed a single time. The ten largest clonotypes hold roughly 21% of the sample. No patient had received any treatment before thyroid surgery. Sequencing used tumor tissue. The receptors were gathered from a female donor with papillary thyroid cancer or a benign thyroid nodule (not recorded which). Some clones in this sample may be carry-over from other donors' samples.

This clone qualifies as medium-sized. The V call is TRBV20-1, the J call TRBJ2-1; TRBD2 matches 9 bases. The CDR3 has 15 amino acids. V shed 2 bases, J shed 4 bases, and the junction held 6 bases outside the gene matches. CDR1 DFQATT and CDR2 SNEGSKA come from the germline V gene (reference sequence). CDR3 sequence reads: CSARIAGVKYNEQFF. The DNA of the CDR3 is TGCAGTGCTAGAATAGCGGGGGTCAAGTACAATGAGCAGTTCTTC.

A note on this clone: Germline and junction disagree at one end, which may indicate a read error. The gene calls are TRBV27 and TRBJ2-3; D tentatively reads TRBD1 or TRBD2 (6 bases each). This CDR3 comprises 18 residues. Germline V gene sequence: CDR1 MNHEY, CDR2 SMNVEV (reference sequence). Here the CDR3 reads CATRLSGATGTITDTQYF. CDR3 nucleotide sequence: TGTGCCACCAGACTCTCGGGGGCGACAGGAACTATCACAGATACTCAGTATTTT.

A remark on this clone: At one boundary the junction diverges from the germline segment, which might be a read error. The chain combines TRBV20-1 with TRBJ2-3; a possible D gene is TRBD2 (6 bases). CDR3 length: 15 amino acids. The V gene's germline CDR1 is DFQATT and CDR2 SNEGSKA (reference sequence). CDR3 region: CSARVSGGGTDTRYF. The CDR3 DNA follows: TGCAGTGCTAGAGTATCCGGGGGAGGCACAGATACGCGGTATTTC.

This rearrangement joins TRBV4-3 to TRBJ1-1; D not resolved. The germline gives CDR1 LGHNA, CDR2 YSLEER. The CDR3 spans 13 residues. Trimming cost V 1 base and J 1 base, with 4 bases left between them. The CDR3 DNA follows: TGCGCCAGCAGCCAAGCAGGGAACACTGAAGCTTTCTTT. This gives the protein CASSQAGNTEAFF.

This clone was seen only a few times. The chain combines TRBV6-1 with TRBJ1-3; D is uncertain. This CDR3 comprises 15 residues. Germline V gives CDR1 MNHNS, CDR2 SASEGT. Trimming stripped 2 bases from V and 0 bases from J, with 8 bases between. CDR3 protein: CASSEISGSGNTIYF. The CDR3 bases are TGTGCCAGCAGTGAAATCTCCGGCTCTGGAAACACCATATATTTT.

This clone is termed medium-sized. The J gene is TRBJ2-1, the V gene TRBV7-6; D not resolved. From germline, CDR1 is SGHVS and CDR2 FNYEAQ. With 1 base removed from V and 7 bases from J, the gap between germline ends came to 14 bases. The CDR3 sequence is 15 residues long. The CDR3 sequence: CASSLGFAVENEQFF. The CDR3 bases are TGTGCCAGCAGCTTAGGTTTTGCAGTTGAAAATGAGCAGTTCTTC.

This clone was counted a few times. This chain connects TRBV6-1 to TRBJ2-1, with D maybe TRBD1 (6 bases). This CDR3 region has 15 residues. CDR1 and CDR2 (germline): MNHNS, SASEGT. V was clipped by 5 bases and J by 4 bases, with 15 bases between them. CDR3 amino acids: CASSKEDSRYNEQFF. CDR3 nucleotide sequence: TGTGCCAGCAGTAAAGAGGACAGCAGGTACAATGAGCAGTTCTTC.

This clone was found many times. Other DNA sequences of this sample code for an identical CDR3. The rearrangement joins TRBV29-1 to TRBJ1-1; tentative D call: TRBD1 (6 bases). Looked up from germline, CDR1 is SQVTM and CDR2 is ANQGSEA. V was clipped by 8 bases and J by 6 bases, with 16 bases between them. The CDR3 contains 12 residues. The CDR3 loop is CSYLGGAAEAFF. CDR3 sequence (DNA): TGCAGCTACTTGGGGGGGGCCGCTGAAGCTTTCTTT.

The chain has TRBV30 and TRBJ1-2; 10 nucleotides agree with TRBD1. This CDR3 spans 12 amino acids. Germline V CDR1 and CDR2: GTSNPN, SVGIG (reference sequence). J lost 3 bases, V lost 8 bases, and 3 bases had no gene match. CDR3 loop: CAGDRGHYGYTF. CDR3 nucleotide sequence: TGTGCCGGGGACAGGGGACACTATGGCTACACCTTC.

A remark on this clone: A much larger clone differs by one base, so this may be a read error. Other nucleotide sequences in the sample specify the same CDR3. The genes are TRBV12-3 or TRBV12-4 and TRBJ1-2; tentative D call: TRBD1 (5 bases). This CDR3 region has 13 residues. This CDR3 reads CASSLKGSYGYAF. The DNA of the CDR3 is TGTGCCAGCAGTTTAAAGGGGTCCTATGGCTATGCCTTC.

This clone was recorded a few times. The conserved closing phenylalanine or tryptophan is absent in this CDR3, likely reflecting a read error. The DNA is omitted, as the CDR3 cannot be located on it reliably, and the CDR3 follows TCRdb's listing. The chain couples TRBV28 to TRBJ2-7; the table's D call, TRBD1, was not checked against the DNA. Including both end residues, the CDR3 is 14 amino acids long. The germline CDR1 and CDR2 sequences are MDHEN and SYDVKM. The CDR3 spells CASSLGGGYEQYFP.

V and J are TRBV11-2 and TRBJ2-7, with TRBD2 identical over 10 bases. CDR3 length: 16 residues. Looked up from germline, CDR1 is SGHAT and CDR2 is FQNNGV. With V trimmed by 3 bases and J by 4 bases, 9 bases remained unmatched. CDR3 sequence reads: CASSFQTTSGTYEQYF. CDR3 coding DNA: TGTGCCAGCAGCTTCCAGACCACTAGCGGGACGTACGAGCAGTACTTC.

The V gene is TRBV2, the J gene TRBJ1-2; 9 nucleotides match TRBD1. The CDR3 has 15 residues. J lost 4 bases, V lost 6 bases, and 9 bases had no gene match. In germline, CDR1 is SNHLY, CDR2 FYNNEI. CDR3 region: CASSAYRGHSYGYTF. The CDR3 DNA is TGTGCCAGCAGCGCCTACAGGGGGCATAGCTATGGCTACACCTTC.

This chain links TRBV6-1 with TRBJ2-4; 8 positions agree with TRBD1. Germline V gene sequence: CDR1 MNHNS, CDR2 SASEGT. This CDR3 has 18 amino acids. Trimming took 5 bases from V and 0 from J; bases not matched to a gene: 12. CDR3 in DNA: TGTGCCAGCAGTAGGGGTTTTACAGGGGGGCGAGCCAAAAACATTCAGTACTTC. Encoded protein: CASSRGFTGGRAKNIQYF.

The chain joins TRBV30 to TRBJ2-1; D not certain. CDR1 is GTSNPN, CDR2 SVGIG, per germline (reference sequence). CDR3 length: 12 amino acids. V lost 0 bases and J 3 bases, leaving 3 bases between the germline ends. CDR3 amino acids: CAWSVGYNEQFF. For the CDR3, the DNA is TGTGCCTGGAGTGTGGGCTACAATGAGCAGTTCTTC.

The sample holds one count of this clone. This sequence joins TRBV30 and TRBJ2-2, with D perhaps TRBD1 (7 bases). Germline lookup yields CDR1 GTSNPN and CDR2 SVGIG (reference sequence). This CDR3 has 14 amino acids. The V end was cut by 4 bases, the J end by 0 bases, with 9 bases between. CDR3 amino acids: CAWTGGTNTGELFF. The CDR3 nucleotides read TGTGCCTGGACAGGGGGGACGAACACCGGGGAGCTGTTTTTT.

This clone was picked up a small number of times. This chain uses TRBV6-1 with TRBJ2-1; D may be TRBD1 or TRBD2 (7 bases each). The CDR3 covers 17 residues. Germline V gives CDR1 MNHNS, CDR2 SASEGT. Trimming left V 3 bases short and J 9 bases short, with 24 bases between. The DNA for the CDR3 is TGTGCCAGCAGTGAGTGGCAGGGGGGGTCGGCAGCTCCTGAGCAGTTCTTC. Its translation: CASSEWQGGSAAPEQFF.

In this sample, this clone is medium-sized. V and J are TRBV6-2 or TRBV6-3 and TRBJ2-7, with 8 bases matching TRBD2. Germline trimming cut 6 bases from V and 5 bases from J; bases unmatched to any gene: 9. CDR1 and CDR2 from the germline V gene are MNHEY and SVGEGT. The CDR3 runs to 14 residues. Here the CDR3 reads CASSLGLASHEQYF. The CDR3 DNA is TGTGCCAGCAGCCTAGGACTAGCTTCCCACGAGCAGTACTTC.